This T cell receptor beta chain was recorded in a study of T cells in localized non-small cell lung cancer. Regarding the study as a whole: Among the top 100 tumor clones, a median 57 appeared in adjacent lung. Because only a single region of the tumor was sequenced, heterogeneity remains possible.

Assay: immunoSEQ multiplex PCR; the TCRdb copy retains only in-frame clones and omits some. This table holds around 96,000 clones, under 95% found once. On this clone itself: What it binds is not known.

CDR3 length equals 15 residues. The ends were cut back, 3 bases at V and 5 bases at J, with 13 bases in the middle. Germline V gives CDR1 LNHDA, CDR2 SQIVND (reference sequence). The chain couples TRBV19 to TRBJ2-2; tentative D call: TRBD2 (5 bases). The sequence was collected from a woman aged 35 to 69 with stage II squamous cell lung carcinoma. Material: PBMCs, obtained before any cancer treatment. CDR3 loop: CASSIRGRKTGELFF. CDR3 coding DNA: TGTGCCAGTAGTATCAGAGGGAGAAAAACCGGGGAGCTGTTTTTT.